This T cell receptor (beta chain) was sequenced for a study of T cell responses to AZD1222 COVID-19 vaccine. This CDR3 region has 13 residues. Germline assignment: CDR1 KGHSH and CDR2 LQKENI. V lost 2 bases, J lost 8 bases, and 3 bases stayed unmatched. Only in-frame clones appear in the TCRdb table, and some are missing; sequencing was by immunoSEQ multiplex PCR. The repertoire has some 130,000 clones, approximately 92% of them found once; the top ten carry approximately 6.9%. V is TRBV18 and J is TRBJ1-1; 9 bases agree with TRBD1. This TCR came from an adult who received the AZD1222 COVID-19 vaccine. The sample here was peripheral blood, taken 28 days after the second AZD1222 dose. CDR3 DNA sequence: TGTGCCAGCTCACCAATGGACAGGGGCGAAGCTTTCTTT. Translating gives CASSPMDRGEAFF.